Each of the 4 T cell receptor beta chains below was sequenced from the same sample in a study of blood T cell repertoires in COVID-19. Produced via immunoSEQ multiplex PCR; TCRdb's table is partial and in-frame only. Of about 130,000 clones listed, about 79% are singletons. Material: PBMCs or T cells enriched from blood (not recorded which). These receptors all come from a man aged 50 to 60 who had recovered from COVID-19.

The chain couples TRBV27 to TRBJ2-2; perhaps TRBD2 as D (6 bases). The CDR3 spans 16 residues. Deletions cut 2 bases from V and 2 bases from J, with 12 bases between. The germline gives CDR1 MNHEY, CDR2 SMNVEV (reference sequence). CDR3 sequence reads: CASSLIAARNTGELFF. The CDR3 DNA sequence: TGTGCCAGCAGTTTAATAGCGGCCCGAAACACCGGGGAGCTGTTTTTT.

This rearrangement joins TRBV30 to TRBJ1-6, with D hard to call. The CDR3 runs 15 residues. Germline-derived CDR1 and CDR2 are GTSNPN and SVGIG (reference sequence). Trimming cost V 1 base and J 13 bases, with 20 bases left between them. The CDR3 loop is CAWSALLLSNVPLHF. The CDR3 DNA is TGTGCCTGGAGTGCCCTTCTGTTAAGCAATGTCCCCCTCCACTTT. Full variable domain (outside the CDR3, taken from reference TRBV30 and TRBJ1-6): SQTIHQWPATLVQPVGSPLSLECTVEGTSNPNLYWYRQAAGRGLQLLFYSVGIGQISSEVPQNLSASRPQDRQFILSSKKLLLSDSGFYLCAWSALLLSNVPLHFGNGTRLTVT.

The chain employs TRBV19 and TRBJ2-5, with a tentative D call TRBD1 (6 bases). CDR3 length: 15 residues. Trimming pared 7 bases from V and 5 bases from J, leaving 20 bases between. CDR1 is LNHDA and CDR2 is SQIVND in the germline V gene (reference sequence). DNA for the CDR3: TGTGCCAGTAAACAGGGCGAAGTATTAGGGGAGACCCAGTACTTC. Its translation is CASKQGEVLGETQYF.

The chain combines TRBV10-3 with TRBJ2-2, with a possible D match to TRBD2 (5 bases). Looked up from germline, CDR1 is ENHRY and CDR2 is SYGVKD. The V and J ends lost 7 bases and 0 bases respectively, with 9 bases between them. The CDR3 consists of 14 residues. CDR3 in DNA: TGTGCCATCAAAACGGGAACGAACACCGGGGAGCTGTTTTTT. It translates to CAIKTGTNTGELFF.